These 2 T cell receptor beta chains were all obtained from the same sample, sequenced in a study of human T cells and chemical hapten exposure. From whole blood left unfractionated, total RNA was extracted. The library tagged each cDNA molecule with unique molecular identifiers. MiXCR, applied by TCRdb to the reads, yields one record per CDR3 protein. Of more than 100,000 distinct CDR3 sequences in the sample, less than 10% were seen once. The sample was whole blood. The source is a human donor in good health. Some clones in this sample may be carry-over from other donors' samples.

Written as DNA, the CDR3 is TGTGCCAGCAGACCCCGACAGGGGTTGAACACCGGGGAGCTGTTTTTT. Translating it yields CASRPRQGLNTGELFF. This rearrangement joins TRBV14 to TRBJ2-2; 8 bases are a match to TRBD1. The V and J ends lost 6 bases and 1 base, in that order; junction bases with no gene match: 7. The germline V gene has CDR1 SGHDN and CDR2 FVKESK. The CDR3 covers 16 residues. Based on the CDR3 plus reference TRBV14 and TRBJ2-2, the full variable domain is EAGVTQFPSHSVIEKGQTVTLRCDPISGHDNLYWYRRVMGKEIKFLLHFVKESKQDESGMPNNRFLAERTGGTYSTLKVQPAELEDSGVYFCASRPRQGLNTGELFFGEGSRLTVL.

The chain employs TRBV12-3 or TRBV12-4 and TRBJ1-1; tentatively, D is TRBD1 (5 bases). The CDR3 is made up of 11 amino acids. V was trimmed by 9 bases and J by 4 bases, leaving 9 bases between them. The DNA of the CDR3 is TGTGCCAGTAGCGGGGCCACTGAAGCTTTCTTT. This sequence encodes CASSGATEAFF.